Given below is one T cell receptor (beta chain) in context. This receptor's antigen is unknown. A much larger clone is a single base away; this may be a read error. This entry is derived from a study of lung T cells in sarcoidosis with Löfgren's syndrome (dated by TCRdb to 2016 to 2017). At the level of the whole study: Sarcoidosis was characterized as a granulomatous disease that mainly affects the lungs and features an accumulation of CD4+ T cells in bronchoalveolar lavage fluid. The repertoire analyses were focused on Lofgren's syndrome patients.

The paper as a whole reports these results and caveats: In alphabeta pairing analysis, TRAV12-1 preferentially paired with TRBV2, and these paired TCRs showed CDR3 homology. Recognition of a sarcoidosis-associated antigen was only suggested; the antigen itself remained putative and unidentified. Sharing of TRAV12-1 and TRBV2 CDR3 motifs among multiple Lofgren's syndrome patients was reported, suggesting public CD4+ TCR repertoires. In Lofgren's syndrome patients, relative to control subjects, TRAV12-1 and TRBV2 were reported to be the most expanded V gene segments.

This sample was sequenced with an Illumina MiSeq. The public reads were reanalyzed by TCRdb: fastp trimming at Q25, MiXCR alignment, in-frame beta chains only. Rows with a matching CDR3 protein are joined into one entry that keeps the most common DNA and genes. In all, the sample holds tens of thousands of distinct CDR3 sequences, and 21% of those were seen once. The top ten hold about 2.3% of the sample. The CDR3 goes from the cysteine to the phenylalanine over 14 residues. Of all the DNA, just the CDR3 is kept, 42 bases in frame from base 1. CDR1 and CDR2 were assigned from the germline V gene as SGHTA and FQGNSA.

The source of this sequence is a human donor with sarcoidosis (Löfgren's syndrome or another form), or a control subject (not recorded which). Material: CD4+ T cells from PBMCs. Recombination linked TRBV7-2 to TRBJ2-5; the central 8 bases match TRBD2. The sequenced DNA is TGTGCCAGCAGCGCAGCGGGAGAGGGGAAGACCCCGTACTTC. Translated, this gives CASSAAGEGKTPYF. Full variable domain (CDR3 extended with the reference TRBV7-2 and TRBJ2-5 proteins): GAGVSQSPSNKVTEKGKDVELRCDPISGHTALYWYRQSLGQGLEFLIYFQGNSAPDKSGLPSDRFSAERTGGSVSTLTIQRTQQEDSAVYLCASSAAGEGKTPYFGPGTRLLVL.